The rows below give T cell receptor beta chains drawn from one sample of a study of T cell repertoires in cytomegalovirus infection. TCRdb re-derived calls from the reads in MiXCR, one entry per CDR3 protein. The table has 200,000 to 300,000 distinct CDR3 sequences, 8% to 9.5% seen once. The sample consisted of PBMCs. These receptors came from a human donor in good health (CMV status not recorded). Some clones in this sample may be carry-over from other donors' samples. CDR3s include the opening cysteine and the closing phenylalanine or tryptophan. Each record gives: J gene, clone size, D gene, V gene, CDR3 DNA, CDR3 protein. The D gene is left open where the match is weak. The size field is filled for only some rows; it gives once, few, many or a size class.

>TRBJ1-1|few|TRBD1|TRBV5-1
TGCGCCAGCAGTGGGACAGGGGGTATGAACACTGAAGCTTTCTTT
CASSGTGGMNTEAFF
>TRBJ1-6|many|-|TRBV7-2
TGTGCCAGCAGCCGCCCCGGGGGAGTTTGGACCCTCCACTTT
CASSRPGGVWTLHF
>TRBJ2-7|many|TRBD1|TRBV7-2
TGTGCCAGCAGCCCCGGGACAGGGGTGAGGGAGTACTTC
CASSPGTGVREYF
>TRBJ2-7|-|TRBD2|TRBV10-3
TGTGCCATCAGTGATAGACTAGCGGGAGGCTACGAGCAGTACTTC
CAISDRLAGGYEQYF
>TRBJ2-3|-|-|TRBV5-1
TGCGCCAGCAGCTTGGTCAAGGGGTCGGATACGCAGTATTTT
CASSLVKGSDTQYF
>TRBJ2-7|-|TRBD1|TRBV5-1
TGCGCCAGCAAAATCCCGCCGGACAGGGGCGAGCAGTACTTC
CASKIPPDRGEQYF
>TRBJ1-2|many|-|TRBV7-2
TGTGCCAGCAGCGATCCGGGAGGTTATAACTATGGCTACACCTTC
CASSDPGGYNYGYTF
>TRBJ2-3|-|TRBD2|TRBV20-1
TGCAGTGCCAGCCCTCCGACTAGCGGTACTAGCACAGATACGCAGTATTTT
CSASPPTSGTSTDTQYF
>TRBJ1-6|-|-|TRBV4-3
TGCGCCAGCAGCCAAGACCCCTCTTGGGGGTCGGGTTCACCCCTCCACTTT
CASSQDPSWGSGSPLHF
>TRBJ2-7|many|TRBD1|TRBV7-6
TGTGCCAGTAGCGTGGGACAGGGAAACTACGAGCAGTACTTC
CASSVGQGNYEQYF
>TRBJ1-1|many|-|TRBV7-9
TGTGCCAGCAGCTTAGAGGCAGGGGAGGCTTTCTTT
CASSLEAGEAFF
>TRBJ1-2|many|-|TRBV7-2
TGTGCCAGCAGACTCCGAGGGGGGGCACATGGCTACACCTTC
CASRLRGGAHGYTF
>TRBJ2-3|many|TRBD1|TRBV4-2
TGTGCCAGCAGCCAAGATCTGGGACAGGGCCCAGATACGCAGTATTTT
CASSQDLGQGPDTQYF
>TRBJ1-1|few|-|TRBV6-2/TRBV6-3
TGTGCCAGCAGTTCCCAAAGGGAGGGTGAAGCTTTCTTT
CASSSQREGEAFF
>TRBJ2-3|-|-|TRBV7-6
TGTGCCAGCAGCTCCGGATGGGCCACGGGCACAGATACGCAGTATTTT
CASSSGWATGTDTQYF
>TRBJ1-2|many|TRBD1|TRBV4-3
TGCGCCAGCAGCCAAGCGTTCGACAGGGGATCTAACTATGGCTACACCTTC
CASSQAFDRGSNYGYTF
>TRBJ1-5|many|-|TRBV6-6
TGTGCCAGCAGTCCAAAAAGCTCAGGCCTGCGGGATCAGCCCCAGCATTTT
CASSPKSSGLRDQPQHF
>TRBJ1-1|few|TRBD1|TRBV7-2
TGTGCCAGCAGCTTAGCTATACCCGACAGGGGAGGTACTGAAGCTTTCTTT
CASSLAIPDRGGTEAFF
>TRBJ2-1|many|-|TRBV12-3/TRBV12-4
TGTGCCAGCCTCCTGCTAGCAGACAATGAGCAGTTCTTC
CASLLLADNEQFF
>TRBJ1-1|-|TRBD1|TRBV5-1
TGCGCCAGTAAGGGGACAGGAAGCACTGAAGCTTTCTTT
CASKGTGSTEAFF
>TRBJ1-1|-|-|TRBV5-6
TGTGCCAGCAGCTTGGTGCAGGGGCGGGGCACTGAAGCTTTCTTT
CASSLVQGRGTEAFF
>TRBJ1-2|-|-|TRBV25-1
TGTGCCAGCAGTGATGTTATGATGGCTGACGGCTACACCTTC
CASSDVMMADGYTF
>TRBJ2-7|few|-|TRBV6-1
TGTGCCAGCAGTTATATGACGGTCGGACGCTACGAGCAGTACTTC
CASSYMTVGRYEQYF
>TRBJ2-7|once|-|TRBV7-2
TGTGCCAGCAGTTACCTGCGAGGACTTTCCCACGAGCAGTACTTC
CASSYLRGLSHEQYF
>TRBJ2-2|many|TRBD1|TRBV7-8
TGTGCCAGCAGCTCGGGACAGCACACCGGGGAGCTGTTTTTT
CASSSGQHTGELFF
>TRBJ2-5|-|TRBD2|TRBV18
TGTGCCAGCTCACCACCGGGACTAGCGGGAGGGACGGAGACCCAGTACTTC
CASSPPGLAGGTETQYF
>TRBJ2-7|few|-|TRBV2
TGTGCCAGCAGTGGCTACCTCAAAGAGAACGAGCAGTACTTC
CASSGYLKENEQYF
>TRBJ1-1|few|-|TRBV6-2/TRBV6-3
TGTGCCAGCAGACAGGGTTGGGACACTGAAGCTTTCTTT
CASRQGWDTEAFF
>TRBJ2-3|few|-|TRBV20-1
TGCAGTGCTAGAGACCGGGATACGCAGTATTTT
CSARDRDTQYF
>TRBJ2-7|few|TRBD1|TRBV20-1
TGCAGCGGGATGGGGCGCAGGGGGCTGGGCGAGCAGTACTTC
CSGMGRRGLGEQYF
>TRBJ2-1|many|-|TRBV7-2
TGTGCCAGCAGCTTATCTGCTCCAAATGAGCAGTTCTTC
CASSLSAPNEQFF
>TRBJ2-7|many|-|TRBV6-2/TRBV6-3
TGTGCCAGCAGTCGTGGCTACGAGCAGTACTTC
CASSRGYEQYF
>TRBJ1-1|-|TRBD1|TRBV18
TGTGCCAGCTCAGCGCTGGACAGGGGGAAAACTGAAGCTTTCTTT
CASSALDRGKTEAFF
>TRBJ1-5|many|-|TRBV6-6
TGTGCCAGCAGTTACGATGGTTTTCAGCCCCAGCATTTT
CASSYDGFQPQHF
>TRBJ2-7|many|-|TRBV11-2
TGTGCCAGCAGCTCCGGGACTTACTCCTACGAGCAGTACTTC
CASSSGTYSYEQYF
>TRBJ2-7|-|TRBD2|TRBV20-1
TGCAGTACCCACGGGGGGGGCGAGCAGTACTTC
CSTHGGGEQYF
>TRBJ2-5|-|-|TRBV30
TGTGCCTGGAGTGGGCAGTACGGCCGGAGCCAGTACTTC
CAWSGQYGRSQYF
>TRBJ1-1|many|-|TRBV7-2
TGTGCCAGCAGCTTAGATGCAGGGACTAACACTGAAGCTTTCTTT
CASSLDAGTNTEAFF
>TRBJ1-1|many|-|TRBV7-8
TGTGCCAGCAGCTCGATGTCGTGGGACACTGAAGCTTTCTTT
CASSSMSWDTEAFF
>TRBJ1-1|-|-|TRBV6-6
TGTGCCAGCAGTTACGCCGCCCGGACAGCTGAAGCTTTCTTT
CASSYAARTAEAFF
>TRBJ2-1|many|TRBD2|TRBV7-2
TGTGCCAGCAGCTTAGACCAGCGGGACTACAATGAGCAGTTCTTC
CASSLDQRDYNEQFF
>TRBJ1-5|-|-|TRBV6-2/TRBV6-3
TGTGCCAGCAGTTACAGGAGGGCCCCAGGCAATCAGCCCCAGCATTTT
CASSYRRAPGNQPQHF
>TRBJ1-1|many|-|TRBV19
TGTGCCAGTAGTAGAAAGCGGAACACTGAAGCTTTCTTT
CASSRKRNTEAFF
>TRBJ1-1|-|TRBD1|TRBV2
TGTGCCAGCAGCACGGGGACAGGGGCCACGAACACTGAAGCTTTCTTT
CASSTGTGATNTEAFF